This paragraph covers one T cell receptor (beta chain) sequence. The antigen remains undetermined. The CDR3 regions of TCR beta were amplified from RNA transcripts. The TCR CDR3 was amplified in a first-round RT-PCR using the HTBI primer set. TCRdb recomputed calls from the multiplex PCR reads with MiXCR, one row per CDR3 protein. The sample lists about 160,000 distinct CDR3 sequences; over 8% were seen once. The entry originates in a study of T cells in Graves' hyperthyroidism and ophthalmopathy. About the research overall: Peripheral blood was acquired at first diagnosis, ahead of any therapy whatsoever.

Overall study results and limits: The model anticipated ophthalmopathy a median about six months pre-onset. The authors' 13 V-J model separated ophthalmopathy from stable hyperthyroidism.

CDR3 length: 14 amino acids. Trimming took off 0 bases at V and 2 bases at J, with 11 bases between the two ends. Germline V gene sequence: CDR1 GTSNPN, CDR2 SVGIG (reference sequence). The rearrangement links TRBV30 to TRBJ2-7; either TRBD1 or TRBD2 may fit D (5 bases each). The sequence came from a woman aged 18-29 years with Graves' hyperthyroidism that later progressed to Graves' ophthalmopathy. Material for sequencing was blood. The DNA of the CDR3 is TGTGCCTGGAGTGTGCCCGGGACGGCCTACGAGCAGTACTTC. Its protein product is CAWSVPGTAYEQYF. Looking up the rest from reference TRBV30 and TRBJ2-7 gives the full variable domain: SQTIHQWPATLVQPVGSPLSLECTVEGTSNPNLYWYRQAAGRGLQLLFYSVGIGQISSEVPQNLSASRPQDRQFILSSKKLLLSDSGFYLCAWSVPGTAYEQYFGPGTRLTVT.